This TCR beta chain was sequenced during a study of identifying expanded T cells in peripheral blood. Whole-study results and caveats: Two-week clone count variance significantly increased as total template count grew. Over about two and four weeks, about 15 and 19 clones changed, versus approximately 1.2 between replicates.

Healthy donors had no documented immune events, such as infections, while sampled. Method: immunoSEQ multiplex PCR; TCRdb's copy keeps in-frame clones and lacks some. The sample has 95,000 to 150,000 clones; about four fifths are singletons. In the case of this clone: Its specificity is not known.

V was clipped by 1 base and J by 0 bases, with 6 bases between them. Germline-derived CDR1 and CDR2 are SEHNR and FQNEAQ (reference sequence). The CDR3 loop spans 15 amino acids. The source of this sequence is a person aged 18 to 75 in good health. Sequenced: blood. The chain joins TRBV7-9 to TRBJ1-4; D unresolved. CDR3 sequence (DNA): TGTGCCAGCAGCTTAGTGGGTACAACTAATGAAAAACTGTTTTTT. Translation: CASSLVGTTNEKLFF. Full variable domain (missing parts from reference TRBV7-9 and TRBJ1-4): DTGVSQNPRHKITKRGQNVTFRCDPISEHNRLYWYRQTLGQGPEFLTYFQNEAQLEKSRLLSDRFSAERPKGSFSTLEIQRTEQGDSAMYLCASSLVGTTNEKLFFGSGTQLSVL.